The TCR beta chain under discussion was sequenced for a study of cytomegalovirus exposure and HLA in healthy donors. This CDR3 is 18 amino acids long. The germline gives CDR1 SGHRS, CDR2 YFSETQ. V lost 1 base, J lost 4 bases, and 9 bases stayed unmatched. Profiled with immunoSEQ multiplex PCR; TCRdb holds only in-frame clones, not every one. In the table there are just under 75,000 clones, about 94% of which are singletons. The receptor was derived from a young woman in good health and CMV-seropositive. The V gene is TRBV5-1, the J gene TRBJ2-1, with 12 bases matching TRBD2. Sequenced input: PBMCs. The CDR3 sequence: CASSLYTASGGAYNEQFF. DNA of the CDR3: TGCGCCAGCAGCTTGTACACGGCTAGCGGGGGGGCTTACAATGAGCAGTTCTTC. The complete variable domain, with remaining parts taken from reference TRBV5-1 and TRBJ2-1, reads KAGVTQTPRYLIKTRGQQVTLSCSPISGHRSVSWYQQTPGQGLQFLFEYFSETQRNKGNFPGRFSGRQFSNSRSEMNVSTLELGDSALYLCASSLYTASGGAYNEQFFGPGTRLTVL.